The 11 T cell receptor beta chains below were found in one sample sequenced in a study of T cells in Graves' hyperthyroidism and ophthalmopathy. The source material, RNA transcripts, was used to amplify TCR beta CDR3 regions. First-round RT-PCR targeting the TCR CDR3 was performed with the HTBI primer set. MiXCR, run by TCRdb on the multiplex PCR reads, gives a single entry per CDR3 protein. The top ten clones hold about 26% of a sample with approximately 510,000 distinct CDR3 sequences, roughly 20% of them seen once. Sample: blood. The receptors here all came from a man between 18 and 35 years old with Graves' hyperthyroidism.

This clonotype came up many times. The chain links TRBV2 to TRBJ1-2, with 8 bases fitting TRBD1. From germline, CDR1 is SNHLY and CDR2 FYNNEI. CDR3 length equals 14 residues. The V and J ends lost 5 bases and 2 bases, in that order; junction bases with no gene match: 4. CDR3 sequence reads: CASSYDRGNYGYTF. Here the CDR3 DNA reads TGTGCCAGCAGTTACGACAGGGGCAACTATGGCTACACCTTC. The variable domain in full, completed from reference TRBV2 and TRBJ1-2, reads EPEVTQTPSHQVTQMGQEVILRCVPISNHLYFYWYRQILGQKVEFLVSFYNNEISEKSEIFDDQFSVERPDGSNFTLKIRSTKLEDSAMYFCASSYDRGNYGYTFGSGTRLTVV.

This clonotype was recorded a few times. The chain recombines TRBV20-1 with TRBJ1-1, with D maybe TRBD1 (6 bases). Trimming pared 0 bases from V and 6 bases from J, leaving 17 bases between. Germline CDR1 reads DFQATT; CDR2 reads SNEGSKA (reference sequence). There are 15 residues in the CDR3. CDR3 sequence: CSARDRRWGGPEAFF. CDR3 nucleotides: TGCAGTGCTAGAGATCGCAGGTGGGGGGGGCCTGAAGCTTTCTTT.

This clonotype showed up many times. The chain combines TRBV6-1 with TRBJ1-1, with TRBD1 as a possible D gene (5 bases). The ends were cut back, 3 bases at V and 9 bases at J, with 11 bases in the middle. Germline loops: CDR1 MNHNS, CDR2 SASEGT. CDR3 length: 12 residues. The CDR3 reads CASSDRTLKAFF. CDR3 DNA sequence: TGTGCCAGCAGTGACCGGACACTTAAAGCTTTCTTT.

There are many counts of this clonotype. The chain employs TRBV6-2 or TRBV6-3 and TRBJ1-2; tentatively, D is TRBD1 (5 bases). Germline V gene lookup returns CDR1 MNHEY and CDR2 SVGEGT. The CDR3 is 14 amino acids. Trimming left V 0 bases short and J 4 bases short, with 9 bases between. CDR3 nucleotides: TGTGCCAGCAGTTACTCGGGACCGACCTATGGCTACACCTTC. It translates to CASSYSGPTYGYTF.

J is TRBJ1-2 and V is TRBV6-1; TRBD1 matches 8 bases. Trimming cost V 8 bases and J 4 bases; bases outside gene matches: 12. CDR3 length equals 15 residues. From germline, CDR1 is MNHNS and CDR2 SASEGT. DNA for the CDR3: TGTGCCAGCGTAACCCCCCAGGGGGCCCGCTATGGCTACACCTTC. This encodes CASVTPQGARYGYTF.

The chain has TRBV28 and TRBJ2-5; no definite D call. Trimming shortened V by 2 bases and J by 2 bases, and 12 bases separated the two germline ends. This CDR3 comprises 15 residues. Germline V lookup: CDR1 MDHEN, CDR2 SYDVKM. As DNA, the CDR3 is TGTGCCAGCAGTTTAGCGGTGGCTGAACAAGAGACCCAGTACTTC. Its translation is CASSLAVAEQETQYF.

V usage is TRBV28 and J usage is TRBJ1-1; tentative D call: TRBD1 (6 bases). Germline V lookup: CDR1 MDHEN, CDR2 SYDVKM. The CDR3 is 14 residues long. V gave up 7 bases and J gave up 0 bases, with 12 bases separating them. The CDR3 reads CASTPNRVNTEAFF. The CDR3 DNA sequence: TGTGCCAGCACCCCAAACAGGGTGAACACTGAAGCTTTCTTT.

This clonotype was observed at least ten times. This chain connects TRBV10-3 to TRBJ2-6; 7 bases are shared with TRBD1. CDR3 length: 15 residues. Trimming took 4 bases from V and 2 from J; bases not matched to a gene: 2. In germline, CDR1 is ENHRY, CDR2 SYGVKD. CDR3 sequence (DNA): TGTGCCATCAGTGGGACAGGCACTGGGGCCAACGTCCTGACTTTC. Protein: CAISGTGTGANVLTF.

This clonotype showed up many times. The V and J genes are TRBV30 and TRBJ1-3, with D hard to call. CDR1 and CDR2 (germline): GTSNPN, SVGIG (reference sequence). CDR3 length: 13 amino acids. Trimming removed 0 bases at V and 1 base at J, with 4 bases between. The CDR3 DNA reads TGTGCCTGGAGTGTTCAGTCTGGAAACACCATATATTTT. Translation: CAWSVQSGNTIYF.

This clonotype was seen ten or more times. Here the CDR3 reads CASSPGTPNYGYTF. The CDR3 DNA is TGTGCCAGCAGCCCCGGGACACCCAACTATGGCTACACCTTC. This chain joins TRBV11-1 and TRBJ1-2; TRBD1 is a possible D gene (6 bases). V lost 5 bases to trimming and J lost 2 bases, with 12 bases between them. The germline V gene encodes CDR1 SGHAT and CDR2 FQDESV (reference sequence). CDR3 length: 14 residues.

A word on this clonotype: Given a much more abundant clone one base away, this may be a read error. The chain employs TRBV11-2 and TRBJ2-7; D call uncertain. Germline V gene lookup returns CDR1 SGHAT and CDR2 FQNNGV. The CDR3 totals 14 residues. The CDR3 coding sequence is TGTGCCAGCAGCACAATACTACAGCGCTACGAGCAGTGCTTC. Translated, it gives CASSTILQRYEQCF.